The sequence of this T cell receptor (beta chain) was determined in a study of technical replicates of blood from several donors. TCRdb's copy holds only in-frame clones and misses some; the assay was immunoSEQ multiplex PCR. The table includes under 85,000 clones, roughly 92% detected once. This CDR3 is built from 15 residues. CDR1 is GTSNPN and CDR2 is SVGIG in the germline V gene (reference sequence). V was pared by 2 bases and J by 6 bases, with 12 bases of the junction left unmatched. Sequenced sample: T cells isolated from PBMCs. This clonotype was sampled from a human donor in good health. This chain connects TRBV30 to TRBJ2-7, with 8 positions matching TRBD1. CDR3 sequence: CAWSIRRTGLGEQYF. The CDR3 DNA sequence: TGTGCCTGGAGTATACGCCGGACAGGGCTGGGCGAGCAGTACTTC.